This T cell receptor beta chain emerged from a study of T cell responses to AZD1222 COVID-19 vaccine. Study results and caveats: Repertoire samples came only from after the peak T cell response.

In regard to this clone: Its antigen remains unknown.

Germline V gives CDR1 SGDLS, CDR2 YYNGEE. With 3 bases removed from V and 2 bases from J, the gap between germline ends came to 13 bases. The length of the CDR3 is 15 residues. The assay was immunoSEQ multiplex PCR, and TCRdb's table has in-frame clones only and misses some. The sample yields roughly 150,000 clones, 92% seen once. The material sequenced was peripheral blood, taken on day 0 of AZD1222 vaccination. The rearrangement links TRBV9 to TRBJ2-3, with a tentative D call TRBD1 (6 bases). This TCR was recovered from an adult in good health. The CDR3 reads CASSGGDTNTDTQYF. CDR3 nucleotide sequence: TGTGCCAGCAGCGGTGGGGACACCAACACAGATACGCAGTATTTT.